The rows below give T cell receptor beta chains drawn from one sample of a study of T cell responses to AZD1222 COVID-19 vaccine. Using immunoSEQ multiplex PCR, the repertoire was profiled, and TCRdb retains in-frame clones only, with some absent. The table has about 140,000 clones, 92% seen once. This specimen was peripheral blood, taken 28 days after the second AZD1222 dose. The receptors shown here come from an adult who received the AZD1222 COVID-19 vaccine. The CDR3 runs from the conserved cysteine through the conserved F or W. The D gene is left open where the match is weak. Size tells how often a clone was seen (once, few, many) or the class of an expanded clone, and some rows leave it out.

j_gene	d_gene	v_gene	abundance	CDR3aa	CDR3nt
TRBJ2-7	TRBD2	TRBV15	.	CATRGLAGPHPSYEQYF	TGTGCCACCAGGGGACTAGCGGGACCTCACCCAAGCTACGAGCAGTACTTC
TRBJ2-2	TRBD2	TRBV25-1	.	CASSVVREPNTGELFF	TGTGCCAGCAGTGTAGTGCGGGAGCCGAACACCGGGGAGCTGTTTTTT
TRBJ1-3	.	TRBV5-4	.	CASSFQNRASGNTIYF	TGTGCCAGCAGCTTTCAAAACAGGGCTTCTGGAAACACCATATATTTT
TRBJ1-1	TRBD1	TRBV4-3	.	CASSQDRRGHTEAFF	TGCGCCAGCAGCCAAGACCGCAGGGGGCACACTGAAGCTTTCTTT
TRBJ1-2	.	TRBV29-1	few	CSVWGARDGYTF	TGCAGCGTGTGGGGGGCTAGAGATGGCTACACCTTC
TRBJ2-1	TRBD2	TRBV24-1	.	CATSDSGRAHNEQFF	TGTGCCACCAGTGATAGCGGGAGGGCCCACAATGAGCAGTTCTTC
TRBJ1-5	.	TRBV28	.	CASSLRQPNQPQHF	TGTGCCAGCAGCCTGAGACAGCCCAATCAGCCCCAGCATTTT
TRBJ1-2	TRBD1	TRBV7-2	.	CASSNRQGNGYTF	TGTGCCAGCAGCAACCGACAGGGGAATGGCTACACCTTC
TRBJ1-2	.	TRBV7-2	.	CASSQDGLYGYTF	TGTGCCAGCAGCCAGGACGGGCTCTATGGCTACACCTTC
TRBJ1-4	.	TRBV5-5	.	CASSSEGEKLFF	TGTGCCAGCAGCTCGGAAGGAGAAAAACTGTTTTTT
TRBJ2-3	.	TRBV9	.	CASSVGLAADTQYF	TGTGCCAGCAGCGTAGGCCTAGCCGCAGATACGCAGTATTTT
TRBJ1-6	.	TRBV27	.	CASSFDKGNSPLHF	TGTGCCAGCAGTTTTGATAAGGGGAATTCACCCCTCCACTTT
TRBJ2-7	TRBD1	TRBV4-3	.	CASSQTWTGRYEQYF	TGCGCCAGCAGCCAGACGTGGACAGGGAGGTACGAGCAGTACTTC
TRBJ1-2	TRBD1	TRBV28	.	CASNSQGPVGYTF	TGTGCCAGCAACTCACAGGGGCCCGTGGGCTACACCTTC
TRBJ2-3	.	TRBV12-3/TRBV12-4	.	CASRRTDTQYF	TGTGCCAGCAGACGCACAGATACGCAGTATTTT
TRBJ1-1	.	TRBV10-3	.	CAIGGQGDTEAFF	TGTGCCATCGGGGGACAAGGGGACACTGAAGCTTTCTTT
TRBJ2-7	.	TRBV18	once	CASSPREEQYF	TGTGCCAGCTCACCCAGAGAGGAGCAGTACTTC
TRBJ2-3	.	TRBV27	.	CASSFRGTSTDTQYF	TGTGCCAGCAGTTTCAGGGGAACTAGCACAGATACGCAGTATTTT
TRBJ1-5	.	TRBV2	.	CASSEAGRSPNSNQPQHF	TGTGCCAGCAGTGAAGCGGGACGGTCACCTAATAGCAATCAGCCCCAGCATTTT
TRBJ2-1	.	TRBV6-5	.	CASSYGRGSYNEQFF	TGTGCCAGCAGTTACGGCAGGGGTTCCTACAATGAGCAGTTCTTC
TRBJ1-2	TRBD1	TRBV7-9	.	CASSPDRDGYTF	TGTGCCAGCAGCCCCGACAGGGATGGCTACACCTTC
TRBJ1-5	.	TRBV19	once	CASSKGPNQPQHF	TGTGCCAGTAGTAAGGGGCCCAATCAGCCCCAGCATTTT
TRBJ2-1	TRBD2	TRBV7-2	.	CASTPQAGGASYNEQFF	TGTGCCAGTACCCCTCAGGCGGGAGGAGCCTCCTACAATGAGCAGTTCTTC
TRBJ2-2	.	TRBV28	.	CASGAEGTGELFF	TGTGCCAGCGGGGCGGAGGGCACCGGGGAGCTGTTTTTT
TRBJ2-7	.	TRBV7-3	.	CASSSRSYEQYF	TGTGCCAGCAGCTCCCGTTCCTACGAGCAGTACTTC
TRBJ1-4	.	TRBV19	.	CASRAQANEKLFF	TGTGCCAGTCGGGCTCAGGCTAATGAAAAACTGTTTTTT
TRBJ2-5	TRBD2	TRBV11-2	.	CASSRRLAGVAETQYF	TGTGCCAGCAGCCGTAGACTAGCGGGAGTCGCAGAGACCCAGTACTTC
TRBJ1-5	TRBD1	TRBV19	.	CASRAGTGLMGPQHF	TGTGCCAGTAGGGCCGGGACAGGGTTGATGGGGCCCCAGCATTTT
TRBJ2-2	TRBD1	TRBV28	.	CASSPSGTANTGELFF	TGTGCCAGCAGTCCCTCCGGGACAGCGAACACCGGGGAGCTGTTTTTT
TRBJ2-3	TRBD1	TRBV7-3	.	CASSPEGQSVTDTQYF	TGTGCCAGCAGCCCCGAGGGACAGAGTGTCACAGATACGCAGTATTTT
TRBJ2-2	TRBD2	TRBV2	.	CASQIAGEGTGELFF	TGTGCCAGCCAAATAGCGGGAGAGGGCACCGGGGAGCTGTTTTTT
TRBJ1-5	.	TRBV6-5	.	CASSPDIFSNQPQHF	TGTGCCAGCAGTCCCGACATCTTTAGCAATCAGCCCCAGCATTTT
TRBJ1-2	.	TRBV9	.	CASSGDISGYTF	TGTGCCAGCAGCGGGGACATCAGCGGCTACACCTTC
TRBJ1-2	.	TRBV6-1	.	CASSEAWGGADYGYTF	TGTGCCAGCAGTGAAGCTTGGGGGGGCGCAGACTATGGCTACACCTTC
TRBJ1-6	.	TRBV6-4	.	CASSARGRNSPLHF	TGTGCCAGCAGTGCGCGGGGGCGGAACTCACCCCTCCACTTT
TRBJ2-7	TRBD1	TRBV27	.	CASSFVGQAYEQYF	TGTGCCAGCAGTTTTGTTGGACAGGCCTACGAGCAGTACTTC
TRBJ2-2	TRBD2	TRBV10-1	.	CASTLGDQAGGGNTGELFF	TGCGCCAGCACCCTCGGGGATCAAGCGGGAGGGGGGAACACCGGGGAGCTGTTTTTT
TRBJ1-1	TRBD1	TRBV18	.	CASSFDRATEAFF	TGTGCCAGCTCATTCGACAGGGCCACTGAAGCTTTCTTT
TRBJ2-7	TRBD2	TRBV30	.	CAWSVRRSSRERSREQYF	TGTGCCTGGAGTGTACGGAGGTCCTCGCGGGAGCGCTCTAGGGAGCAGTACTTC
TRBJ2-5	TRBD2	TRBV2	.	CASSSGLAGAETQYF	TGTGCCAGCAGTTCGGGACTAGCGGGAGCAGAGACCCAGTACTTC
TRBJ2-7	TRBD2	TRBV7-3	.	CASSFSGRTDEQYF	TGTGCCAGCAGCTTTAGCGGGAGAACCGACGAGCAGTACTTC
TRBJ2-7	.	TRBV11-2	.	CASSLRFSYEQYF	TGTGCCAGCAGCTTACGCTTTTCCTACGAGCAGTACTTC
TRBJ1-2	TRBD1	TRBV28	.	CASSFGDRGIDGYTF	TGTGCCAGCAGTTTTGGGGACAGGGGAATCGATGGCTACACCTTC
TRBJ1-5	.	TRBV6-5	once	CASSYALQPQHF	TGTGCCAGCAGTTATGCTCTTCAGCCCCAGCATTTT
TRBJ2-3	TRBD2	TRBV11-3	.	CASSLGLAGVPWDTDTQYF	TGTGCCAGCAGCCTCGGACTAGCGGGAGTCCCATGGGATACAGATACGCAGTATTTT
TRBJ1-6	TRBD1	TRBV2	.	CATIRDRAASPLHF	TGTGCCACCATTCGGGACAGGGCGGCTTCACCCCTCCACTTT